Each of the 20 T cell receptor beta chains below was sequenced from the same sample in a study of glioma-infiltrating T cells. Amplification of TCR alpha and beta CDR3 regions from RNA used iRepertoire nested multiplex PCR. TCRdb passed the multiplex PCR reads through MiXCR, listing each CDR3 protein once. Among over 100,000 distinct CDR3 sequences listed, 25% were seen once. Sequencing input: glioma tissue, nonneoplastic brain tissue, or PBMCs (not recorded which). These receptors were collected from a human donor with low-grade glioma or glioblastoma, undergoing nonglioma brain surgery, or in good health (not recorded which).

This clonotype was seen ten or more times. J is TRBJ1-1 and V is TRBV2, with a tentative D call TRBD1 (6 bases). Germline-derived CDR1 and CDR2 are SNHLY and FYNNEI. The CDR3 is 14 residues long. Deletions cut 6 bases from V and 1 base from J, with 12 bases between. CDR3 region: CASRSRGGNTEAFF. In nucleotides, the CDR3 is TGTGCCAGCAGATCCCGAGGGGGGAACACTGAAGCTTTCTTT.

With regard to this clonotype: A much larger clone is a single base away; this may be a read error. The V and J genes are TRBV7-2 and TRBJ2-7; 8 positions match TRBD2. Per germline, CDR1 SGHTA and CDR2 FQGNSA. This CDR3 has 12 residues. CDR3 bases: TGTGCCAGCAGCCCGCGGGGGGACGAGAAGTACTTC. It translates to CASSPRGDEKYF. The full variable domain, its missing parts supplied by reference TRBV7-2 and TRBJ2-7, is GAGVSQSPSNKVTEKGKDVELRCDPISGHTALYWYRQSLGQGLEFLIYFQGNSAPDKSGLPSDRFSAERTGGSVSTLTIQRTQQEDSAVYLCASSPRGDEKYFGPGTRLTVT.

This clonotype came up once. The chain joins TRBV9 to TRBJ2-3; 13 nucleotides agree with TRBD2. Germline V gives CDR1 SGDLS, CDR2 YYNGEE. The trim removed 4 bases at V and 3 bases at J, leaving 11 bases unmatched. This CDR3 contains 18 residues. CDR3 amino acids: CASSPWTSGSPWTDTQYF. CDR3 DNA sequence: TGTGCCAGCAGCCCATGGACTAGCGGGAGTCCCTGGACAGATACGCAGTATTTT.

The chain links TRBV25-1 to TRBJ2-1; weak D call: TRBD2 (5 bases). The CDR3 extends over 12 amino acids. With 10 bases removed from V and 7 bases from J, the gap between germline ends came to 14 bases. Germline-derived CDR1 and CDR2 are MGHDK and SYGVNS. CDR3: CATRGQRNEQFF. In DNA, the CDR3 is TGTGCCACCCGAGGGCAACGGAATGAGCAGTTCTTC.

This clonotype was recorded many times. A junction boundary mismatches the germline segment, possibly from a read error. V gene TRBV10-3 combines with J gene TRBJ1-5, with TRBD1 as a possible D gene (5 bases). CDR3 length: 15 amino acids. Germline V lookup: CDR1 ENHRY, CDR2 SYGVKD. The CDR3 DNA sequence: TGTGCCATCAGTAAGTCGGGACGGAACAATCAGCCCCAGCATTTT. Its protein is CAISKSGRNNQPQHF.

This clonotype came up many times. The chain has TRBV6-1 and TRBJ2-3; D may be TRBD1 (7 bases). Germline V gene sequence: CDR1 MNHNS, CDR2 SASEGT. V was pared by 7 bases and J by 2 bases, with 13 bases between. The CDR3 is 14 amino acids. The CDR3 DNA is TGTGCCAGCACCCCCAGGGGGGCCACAGATACGCAGTATTTT. The encoded protein is CASTPRGATDTQYF.

This clonotype was seen ten or more times. The genes are TRBV18 and TRBJ1-2; D perhaps matches TRBD1 (6 bases). Germline V gene lookup returns CDR1 KGHSH and CDR2 LQKENI. There are 15 residues in the CDR3. V shed 6 bases and J shed 2 bases, with 16 bases lying between them. CDR3 amino acids: CASSAQTGTNYGYTF. The CDR3 DNA sequence: TGTGCCAGCTCCGCCCAGACAGGAACAAACTATGGCTACACCTTC.

This clonotype was counted ten times or more. This chain joins TRBV5-1 and TRBJ2-3; no clear D gene. Germline CDR1 reads SGHRS; CDR2 reads YFSETQ. Trimming took 1 base from V and 5 from J, leaving 8 bases between them. The CDR3 totals 13 residues. CDR3 sequence (DNA): TGCGCCAGCAGCTTGTCCAGACAAGATACGCAGTATTTT. Protein product: CASSLSRQDTQYF.

With regard to this clonotype: A much larger clone lies one base from this, so it may be a read error. CDR3 in amino acids: CASILSREHEQFF. CDR3 in DNA: TGTGCCAGCATTCTCTCCAGGGAGCATGAGCAGTTCTTC. This chain connects TRBV18 to TRBJ2-1, with D perhaps matching TRBD1 or TRBD2 (5 bases each). V was trimmed by 8 bases and J by 8 bases, leaving 16 bases between them. Germline V gives CDR1 KGHSH, CDR2 LQKENI. This CDR3 is built from 13 residues. The full variable domain, completed using reference TRBV18 and TRBJ2-1, is NAGVMQNPRHLVRRRGQEARLRCSPMKGHSHVYWYRQLPEEGLKFMVYLQKENIIDESGMPKERFSAEFPKEGPSILRIQQVVRGDSAAYFCASILSREHEQFFGPGTRLTVL.

In regard to this clonotype: This CDR3 is missing its conserved last phenylalanine or tryptophan, likely due to a read error. This chain joins TRBV14 and TRBJ2-7; D gene ambiguous. The germline V gene has CDR1 SGHDN and CDR2 FVKESK. Trimming pared 4 bases from V and 0 bases from J, leaving 19 bases between. The CDR3 length is 17 residues. The CDR3 nucleotides read TGTGCCAGCAGCCGCTACCCTCCGTGGGGAAGCTCCTACGAGCAGTACCTC. The encoded protein is CASSRYPPWGSSYEQYL.

In this sample, this clonotype turned up many times. The V gene is TRBV20-1, the J gene TRBJ2-1, with TRBD2 identical over 14 bases. V lost 5 bases to trimming and J lost 4 bases; unmatched junction nucleotides: 4. The CDR3 totals 15 residues. Germline V gene data show CDR1 as DFQATT and CDR2 as SNEGSKA (reference sequence). CDR3 nucleotide sequence: TGCAGTGCTTCCGGGACTAGCGGGAGATACAATGAGCAGTTCTTC. This encodes CSASGTSGRYNEQFF.

As concerns this clonotype: A read error may produce the germline difference seen at one junction end. V usage is TRBV11-2 and J usage is TRBJ1-5; D gene ambiguous. The CDR3 is 14 residues long. Germline values: CDR1 SGHAT, CDR2 FQNNGV. DNA of the CDR3: TGTGCCAGCAGCCCATTGGACGTGAATCAGCCCGAGCATTTT. This codes for CASSPLDVNQPEHF.

About this clonotype itself: A much larger clone differs from this one at a single base, so this may be a read error. The gene calls are TRBV7-9 and TRBJ2-7, with D hard to call. The CDR3 totals 13 residues. V was trimmed by 8 bases and J by 2 bases, leaving 13 bases between them. Germline V lookup: CDR1 SEHNR, CDR2 FQNEAQ (reference sequence). The CDR3 DNA follows: TGTGCCAGCGGCGGTACTTCTACCTACGAGCAGTACTTC. As protein: CASGGTSTYEQYF.

In its sample, this clonotype was seen many times. The junction departs from germline at one end; a sequencing error may be responsible. The CDR3 nucleotides read TGTGCCAGCAGCTCCCCTACGGTCGGCTCCTACAATAAGCAGTTCTTC. Protein: CASSSPTVGSYNKQFF. The chain employs TRBV7-9 and TRBJ2-1, with D hard to call. The CDR3 extends over 16 amino acids. Germline V gene data show CDR1 as SEHNR and CDR2 as FQNEAQ (reference sequence).

At least ten counts were recorded for this clonotype. The V and J genes are TRBV29-1 and TRBJ2-7; D not resolved. Between the trimmed V and J ends, which lost 6 bases and 0 bases, there was a span of 15 bases. Germline-derived CDR1 and CDR2 are SQVTM and ANQGSEA. CDR3 size: 14 residues. This chain's CDR3 is CSVGRKVSSYEQYF. The CDR3, as DNA: TGCAGCGTGGGCCGAAAAGTAAGCTCCTACGAGCAGTACTTC.

With regard to this clonotype: A much larger clone is a single base away; this may be a read error. The CDR3 bases are TGCGCCAGCCGCCAAGATCCCCCTCCCCAAGAGACCCAGTACTTC. Its translation is CASRQDPPPQETQYF. This rearrangement joins TRBV11-3 to TRBJ2-5; no firm D call. This CDR3 comprises 15 residues. Germline V gives CDR1 SGHNT, CDR2 YENEEA.

J is TRBJ1-2 and V is TRBV15, with D possibly being TRBD1 (5 bases). The germline V gene encodes CDR1 LNHNV and CDR2 YYDKDF (reference sequence). Trimming shortened V by 1 base and J by 10 bases, and 22 bases separated the two germline ends. This CDR3 contains 16 residues. The CDR3 region is CATSRVGDSTNYNYTF. The CDR3 nucleotides read TGTGCCACCAGCAGAGTCGGGGACTCGACGAACTATAACTACACCTTC.

This clonotype occurred many times. The chain's CDR3 is CASSPTTGANTEAFF. The DNA of the CDR3 is TGTGCCAGCAGCCCAACGACAGGGGCGAACACTGAAGCTTTCTTT. The chain links TRBV7-6 to TRBJ1-1; 8 bases are shared with TRBD1. Germline values: CDR1 SGHVS, CDR2 FNYEAQ. The trim removed 5 bases at V and 1 base at J, leaving 6 bases unmatched. The CDR3 sequence is 15 residues long.

Regarding this clonotype: A much larger clone is a single base away; this may be a read error. As the CDR3 is not closed by the conserved phenylalanine or tryptophan, this likely results from a read error. The CDR3 DNA follows: TGTGCCAGCAGCCGTACCGGGCCTTTGAACACTGAAGCTTTCTTA. The encoded protein is CASSRTGPLNTEAFL. The chain employs TRBV5-4 and TRBJ1-1; D remains unclear. This CDR3 comprises 15 residues. Germline lookup yields CDR1 SGHNT and CDR2 YYREEE (reference sequence). The V end was cut by 4 bases, the J end by 0 bases, with 13 bases between.

A remark on this clonotype: A much larger clone differs from this one at a single base, so this may be a read error. The chain combines TRBV29-1 with TRBJ1-1; no definite D call. The germline V gene encodes CDR1 SQVTM and CDR2 ANQGSEA. The CDR3 contains 14 residues. The CDR3 spells CRVRSGVRFMEAFF. For the CDR3, the DNA is TGCAGGGTTCGATCGGGAGTTAGGTTTATGGAAGCTTTCTTT.